Listed below are T cell receptor beta chains from one sample, sequenced in a study of blood T cell repertoires in COVID-19. TCRdb's table, derived via immunoSEQ multiplex PCR, lists solely in-frame clones and lacks some. The sample records more than 150,000 clones, around 86% being singletons. Source material: peripheral blood. All receptors come from a woman aged 40 to 50 with acute or convalescent COVID-19. The CDR3 runs from the conserved cysteine through the conserved F or W. D genes are given only for firm matches. Size is omitted from some rows. Given values are once, few, many or a class for expanded clones.

j_call	v_call	d_call	clone_size	cdr3_aa	cdr3_nt
TRBJ1-4	TRBV28	.	once	CASSLGGEGEGEKLFF	TGTGCCAGCAGTTTAGGAGGGGAAGGTGAGGGTGAAAAACTGTTTTTT
TRBJ2-3	TRBV6-1	TRBD2	few	CASSELAGSTDTQYF	TGTGCCAGCAGTGAACTAGCGGGGAGCACAGATACGCAGTATTTT
TRBJ1-1	TRBV2	.	.	CASSVGVTEAFF	TGTGCCAGCAGTGTAGGGGTCACTGAAGCTTTCTTT
TRBJ2-7	TRBV6-6	.	.	CASSYGQGGLYEQYF	TGTGCCAGCAGTTACGGGCAGGGGGGTTTGTACGAGCAGTACTTC
TRBJ1-6	TRBV27	.	.	CASSDGFSPLHF	TGTGCCAGCAGTGACGGGTTTTCACCCCTCCACTTT
TRBJ1-3	TRBV7-6	TRBD1	.	CASSLEDRGLGNTIYF	TGTGCCAGCAGCTTAGAAGACAGGGGGCTCGGAAACACCATATATTTT
TRBJ2-3	TRBV5-8	TRBD2	once	CASSLELAGVTGTQYF	TGTGCCAGCAGCTTGGAACTAGCGGGGGTCACAGGTACGCAGTATTTT
TRBJ1-2	TRBV2	.	.	CASSEGIGSQGYGYTF	TGTGCCAGCAGTGAAGGAATCGGGAGTCAAGGCTATGGCTACACCTTC
TRBJ2-5	TRBV10-2	TRBD2	once	CASRGTSGSGGETQYF	TGCGCCAGCAGGGGGACTAGCGGGAGTGGGGGTGAGACCCAGTACTTC
TRBJ1-6	TRBV2	.	.	CASSERQGWNSPLHF	TGTGCCAGCAGTGAACGCCAGGGGTGGAATTCACCCCTCCACTTT
TRBJ2-7	TRBV28	TRBD1	.	CASSLAGGYEQYF	TGTGCCAGCAGTTTAGCAGGGGGATACGAGCAGTACTTC
TRBJ2-3	TRBV11-2	.	.	CASSLASRITDTQYF	TGTGCCAGCAGCTTAGCTAGCAGAATCACAGATACGCAGTATTTT
TRBJ2-1	TRBV5-6	TRBD2	.	CASSPGGPLNEQFF	TGTGCCAGCAGCCCGGGGGGTCCGCTAAATGAGCAGTTCTTC
TRBJ2-1	TRBV28	.	.	CASSSATAFF	TGTGCCAGCAGTTCGGCGACAGCATTCTTC
TRBJ2-1	TRBV27	TRBD1	.	CASSGTGGSYNEQFF	TGTGCCAGCAGCGGGACAGGGGGATCCTACAATGAGCAGTTCTTC
TRBJ2-2	TRBV11-2	.	once	CASSFRGGVAGELFF	TGTGCCAGCAGCTTTAGGGGGGGAGTCGCCGGGGAGCTGTTTTTT
TRBJ1-5	TRBV28	TRBD1	.	CASSLFLRGRVQPQHF	TGTGCCAGCAGTTTATTTCTCAGGGGGCGGGTTCAGCCCCAGCATTTT
TRBJ1-2	TRBV2	TRBD1	once	CARLDGDRGRKGYTF	TGTGCCAGACTGGACGGGGACAGGGGGCGGAAAGGCTACACCTTC
TRBJ2-5	TRBV3-1/TRBV3-2	TRBD2	.	CASSHPAGGAETQYF	TGTGCCAGCAGCCATCCCGCGGGAGGAGCAGAGACCCAGTACTTC
TRBJ2-1	TRBV30	TRBD2	few	CAWSVSSGSYNEQFF	TGTGCCTGGAGTGTATCTAGCGGGAGCTACAATGAGCAGTTCTTC
TRBJ1-4	TRBV10-1	TRBD1	.	CASSESRDSPHIEINEKLFF	TGCGCCAGCAGTGAGTCACGGGACAGTCCTCATATTGAAATAAACGAAAAACTGTTTTTT
TRBJ2-1	TRBV7-2	TRBD2	.	CASSWWGEGGNEQFF	TGTGCCAGCAGCTGGTGGGGGGAGGGCGGCAATGAGCAGTTCTTC
TRBJ1-1	TRBV29-1	TRBD1	.	CSTGQMNTEAFF	TGCAGCACGGGACAGATGAACACTGAAGCTTTCTTT
TRBJ2-7	TRBV5-5	.	.	CASSEDRLSYEQYF	TGTGCCAGCAGCGAAGACAGGCTAAGTTACGAGCAGTACTTC
TRBJ2-7	TRBV5-4	.	once	CASSSGLFTYEQYF	TGTGCCAGCAGCTCCGGACTATTTACCTACGAGCAGTACTTC
TRBJ1-2	TRBV3-1/TRBV3-2	.	.	CASSQEGLSGYTF	TGTGCCAGCAGCCAAGAGGGCTTGAGTGGCTACACCTTC
TRBJ2-1	TRBV9	TRBD2	.	CASSRTGTSGRPYNEQFF	TGTGCCAGCAGCCGAACCGGGACTAGCGGGAGACCTTACAATGAGCAGTTCTTC
TRBJ2-5	TRBV5-6	.	.	CASSLEGVETQYF	TGTGCCAGCAGCTTGGAGGGAGTTGAGACCCAGTACTTC
TRBJ2-1	TRBV3-1/TRBV3-2	TRBD2	.	CASSSRLAGSGRNEQFF	TGTGCCAGCAGCTCGAGACTAGCGGGCTCCGGGCGCAATGAGCAGTTCTTC
TRBJ1-1	TRBV27	TRBD1	.	CASSSRGLVRKSTEAFF	TGTGCCAGCAGTTCCAGGGGGTTGGTCAGAAAAAGCACTGAAGCTTTCTTT
TRBJ1-2	TRBV28	.	.	CASSERRGYGYTF	TGTGCCAGCAGTGAGAGGAGGGGCTATGGCTACACCTTC
TRBJ2-3	TRBV19	TRBD2	.	CASSKRLAGSTDTQYF	TGTGCCAGTAGTAAGCGACTAGCGGGAAGCACAGATACGCAGTATTTT
TRBJ1-6	TRBV2	TRBD1	.	CASSQGADSPLHF	TGTGCCAGCAGCCAGGGGGCCGATTCACCCCTCCACTTT
TRBJ1-5	TRBV27	.	.	CASSLAGVFGPQHF	TGTGCCAGCAGTTTGGCAGGGGTGTTTGGGCCCCAGCATTTT
TRBJ2-7	TRBV19	TRBD2	.	CASSRGLAGVYEQYF	TGTGCCAGTAGTAGAGGACTAGCGGGAGTCTACGAGCAGTACTTC
TRBJ2-1	TRBV6-4	.	few	CASRDPSGGYNEQFF	TGTGCCAGCAGAGACCCCTCGGGCGGGTACAATGAGCAGTTCTTC
TRBJ2-3	TRBV6-1	TRBD2	.	CASSEPSGRTDTQYF	TGTGCCAGCAGTGAACCTAGCGGCCGCACAGATACGCAGTATTTT
TRBJ1-3	TRBV7-9	.	few	CASSLAGSRGNTIYF	TGTGCCAGCAGCTTAGCGGGCAGCCGCGGAAACACCATATATTTT
TRBJ1-4	TRBV9	.	.	CASSVGTFEKLFF	TGTGCCAGCAGCGTGGGGACATTTGAAAAACTGTTTTTT
TRBJ2-3	TRBV2	.	once	CASASVVLYSTDTQYF	TGTGCCAGTGCGTCGGTGGTGCTATATAGCACAGATACGCAGTATTTT
TRBJ1-5	TRBV2	.	.	CASMGRTGNQPQHF	TGTGCCAGCATGGGAAGGACAGGCAATCAGCCCCAGCATTTT
TRBJ2-7	TRBV2	TRBD2	.	CASSDVGTSGGYEQYF	TGTGCCAGCAGTGACGTAGGAACTAGCGGGGGCTACGAGCAGTACTTC
TRBJ2-1	TRBV11-2	.	.	CASSSRLGRESEQFF	TGTGCCAGCAGCTCACGACTAGGGAGAGAGTCTGAGCAGTTCTTC
TRBJ2-3	TRBV19	.	.	CASSSTGTDTQYF	TGTGCCAGTAGTTCGACAGGCACAGATACGCAGTATTTT
TRBJ2-3	TRBV19	.	few	CASSMDSDTQYF	TGTGCCAGTAGTATGGACAGCGATACGCAGTATTTT
TRBJ2-1	TRBV24-1	TRBD2	once	CATSDVRGAGSSYNEQFF	TGTGCCACCAGTGACGTCCGGGGAGCGGGGAGCTCCTACAATGAGCAGTTCTTC
TRBJ2-1	TRBV5-8	TRBD2	.	CASSLPGLGDEQFF	TGTGCCAGCAGCTTGCCTGGACTAGGGGATGAGCAGTTCTTC
TRBJ2-5	TRBV4-2	TRBD2	few	CASSPQRGSQETQYF	TGTGCCAGCAGCCCTCAGCGGGGGAGCCAAGAGACCCAGTACTTC
TRBJ2-5	TRBV6-5	TRBD1	.	CASSTGTGGTQYF	TGTGCCAGCAGTACAGGGACAGGAGGGACCCAGTACTTC
TRBJ2-1	TRBV19	.	.	CASGFGVDEQFF	TGTGCCAGTGGCTTCGGGGTCGATGAGCAGTTCTTC
TRBJ1-4	TRBV7-9	.	.	CASSFTGTTTNEKLFF	TGTGCCAGCAGCTTCACAGGGACGACGACTAATGAAAAACTGTTTTTT
TRBJ2-2	TRBV4-2	TRBD2	once	CASSQLAGNTGELFF	TGTGCCAGCAGCCAGCTAGCGGGGAACACCGGGGAGCTGTTTTTT
TRBJ1-2	TRBV27	.	.	CASSPIPRGTLYGYTF	TGTGCCAGCAGTCCCATCCCCAGGGGAACCCTTTATGGCTACACCTTC
TRBJ2-3	TRBV4-2	.	.	CASSQAKNTDTQYF	TGTGCCAGCAGCCAAGCTAAGAACACAGATACGCAGTATTTT
TRBJ2-3	TRBV20-1	TRBD2	.	CSASGLAGGPRSPDTQYF	TGCAGTGCGAGTGGACTAGCGGGGGGGCCTAGGTCCCCAGATACGCAGTATTTT